Listed below are T cell receptor beta chains from one sample, sequenced in a study of blood T cell repertoires in COVID-19. Measured with immunoSEQ multiplex PCR; TCRdb has only the in-frame clones, and not every one. Seen here are 200,000 or so clones, 84% observed once, and the top ten hold around 5.5%. What was sequenced was peripheral blood. The receptor source for this set is an older woman with active or convalescent COVID-19. The CDR3 runs from the conserved cysteine through the conserved F or W. Size values are once, few and many counts, or a class for expanded clones, and some rows have none.

clone_size v_call cdr3_aa
once TRBV12-3/TRBV12-4 CASSRTGAGELFF
- TRBV27 CASSLTALYRNTEAFF
few TRBV7-3 CASSFRRDTEAFF
few TRBV21-1 CASSKGGFKSYCTDTQYF
- TRBV7-6 CASSLLGTGSTDTQYF
- TRBV3-1/TRBV3-2 CASISPYYEQYF
- TRBV7-3 CASSLVVSGRRGDTQYF
- TRBV19 CASSGGTALYEKLFF
- TRBV19 CASNSWGKAGDTGELFF
- TRBV6-5 CASRQQGVTYEQYF
- TRBV5-1 CASRGLAGVMGELFF
- TRBV7-2 CASSLGTGVRNEQFF
few TRBV5-1 CASSLVAGIVTYEQYF
- TRBV20-1 CSASTQGSAVGYTF
- TRBV7-9 CASSRTGGQYEQYF
- TRBV15 CATKRGQVNTEAFF
few TRBV7-9 CASSLVPSGAYEQYF
few TRBV20-1 CSASMWEAAYNEQFF
- TRBV5-1 CATGGGGNTEAFF
many TRBV2 CASSGWGEGNTEAFF
- TRBV19 CASSTPSVNYNEQFF
- TRBV9 CASSVEGRASYNEQFF
- TRBV7-2 CASRRGGSSYEQYF
- TRBV6-5 CASKPTETNYGYTF
- TRBV18 CASSATGGEQFF
- TRBV4-1 CASSLRPGLEVLAKNIQYF
- TRBV7-3 CASSLMGGLGLAFF
few TRBV5-1 CASRDSYNSPLHF
- TRBV15 CATSRGTSGTSHEQYF
- TRBV9 CASSVGAREGPYEQYF
- TRBV7-9 CASSFSSNQPQHF
- TRBV4-1 CASSPQAGGADTQYF
- TRBV19 CASSGGKAGANVLTF
once TRBV28 CASSPRQGANTGELFF
- TRBV9 CASQNTGELFF
- TRBV7-2 CASSSGLAGGRGTDTQYF
- TRBV6-5 CASSWGLAGNTGELFF
- TRBV28 CASIPAGVVGDTQYF
- TRBV23-1 CARSDAGTLERGYTF
- TRBV30 CAWRDRESSPLHF
- TRBV11-1 CASSLGPGLTSYEQYF
once TRBV6-5 CASSFLAGGETQYF
- TRBV3-1/TRBV3-2 CASSQVRTGELFF
- TRBV7-2 CASSLTWSSYNSPLHF
- TRBV24-1 CATSDLREDGYTF
- TRBV6-6 CASRRRASGDNEQFF
- TRBV4-2 CASSRGQEAYEQYF
- TRBV5-1 CASSSPYTRTSGTGAYEQYF
- TRBV25-1 CASSEGVTGQYTEAFF
- TRBV11-3 CASSLTIRRQVGVVGPEAFF
- TRBV7-9 CASSPSGRNTDTQYF
- TRBV28 CASSIRGIGNTIYF
once TRBV6-4 CASTLTGTDNRKLFF
- TRBV28 CASSVPGSGANVLTF
once TRBV13 CASSLPNSGNTIYF
- TRBV28 CASSVIAGGNEQFF
once TRBV29-1 CSVARDRANEQFF
once TRBV5-1 CASSLQGSYNSPLHF
- TRBV19 CASSIDPGQGSTAFF